This section outlines one T cell receptor beta chain sequence together with its context. Its antigen is as yet unknown. This sample was included in a study of cytomegalovirus exposure and HLA in healthy donors. Researchers ran the PCR with 60 Vbeta and 13 Jbeta primers. Profiling relied on immunoSEQ multiplex PCR, and the TCRdb table lists in-frame clones only, not all of them. Here the sample spans roughly 130,000 clones, around 81% being singletons. Overall study findings and caveats: Follow-up analysis seemed to connect common viral pathogens with several of the most significant clusters identified. Highly shared variants forming one cluster were likely a sequencing artifact. Upon later analysis, TCR association rates were observed to vary by HLA locus, being highest for DRB1 and lowest for HLA-C. Cytomegalovirus status was reportedly diagnosed by the classifier with high specificity and sensitivity.

Trimming pared 0 bases from V and 7 bases from J, leaving 12 bases between. Germline CDR1 SEHNR, CDR2 FQNEAQ (reference sequence). This CDR3 is 14 amino acids long. The receptor comes from a woman between 50 and 59 years old in good health and CMV-seronegative. The specimen was PBMCs. V gene TRBV7-9 combines with J gene TRBJ1-1; possibly TRBD1 for D (5 bases). CDR3 DNA sequence: TGTGCCAGCAGCTTAGCAGGGAACAGGCTTGAAGCTTTCTTT. It translates to CASSLAGNRLEAFF.